The entry below gives a single T cell receptor (beta chain) sequence along with its context. Sequencing of TCR beta was performed on blood CD8+ T cells and on blood CD4+ T cells. CD8+ and CD4+ T cells were negatively isolated; TEMRA cells were FACS-enriched. The data were obtained in a study of CD8 T cells in Susac syndrome. The authors reverse transcribed roughly 0.5 to 1 ug RNA with random hexamers. TCRdb recomputed calls from the immunoSEQ multiplex PCR reads with MiXCR, one row per CDR3 protein. Of 75,000 to 95,000 distinct CDR3 sequences listed, over 90% were seen once; the top ten hold approximately 0.48%. This CDR3 contains 17 residues. Germline CDR1 reads LGHDT; CDR2 reads YNNKEL (reference sequence). Trimming shortened V by 3 bases and J by 1 base, and 18 bases separated the two germline ends.

This sequence was found in a human donor with Susac syndrome. The sample consisted of CD8+ T cells from PBMCs. The chain has TRBV3-1 and TRBJ1-1; possibly TRBD1 for D (6 bases). CDR3 DNA: TGTGCCAGCAGCCAGGATGCGACAGGTTGGGGGAACACTGAAGCTTTCTTT. This codes for CASSQDATGWGNTEAFF. Filled out from reference TRBV3-1 and TRBJ1-1, the complete variable domain reads DTAVSQTPKYLVTQMGNDKSIKCEQNLGHDTMYWYKQDSKKFLKIMFSYNNKELIINETVPNRFSPKSPDKAHLNLHINSLELGDSAVYFCASSQDATGWGNTEAFFGQGTRLTVV.